This TCR beta chain stems from a study of T cell clusters in autoimmune cytopenias. About the study: The median distinct TRB clonotype count was around 2,400 per sample, from a median around 52,000 reads. Study-level findings and limits: Physiological T cell clusters of healthy donors were apparently absent in primary autoimmune cytopenia patients. Healthy donors had almost three-fold more exclusive TRB clusters than active autoimmune hepatitis patients.

This clonotype ranks as medium-sized in terms of frequency. What it binds is not known. This CDR3 is 14 amino acids long. CDR1 is LNHNV, CDR2 YYDKDF, per germline (reference sequence). TRB was amplified by touch-down multiplex PCR, primer pools A and B combined. After re-calling the multiplex PCR reads, TCRdb lists one entry per CDR3 protein, DNA absent. The sample table sets out around 9,500 distinct CDR3 sequences. Approximately 40,000 genome equivalents of blood DNA were amplified for TRB. The TCR sequence derives from a human donor with an autoimmune cytopenia or autoimmune hepatitis (not recorded which). Material for sequencing was peripheral blood. V is TRBV15 and J is TRBJ2-5; TCRdb lists TRBD2, though no DNA is available to test this call. The CDR3 sequence: CATSRGGGTETQYF.